What follows are 23 T cell receptor beta chains derived from one specimen sequenced in a study of T cells in Graves' hyperthyroidism and ophthalmopathy. What was amplified from RNA transcripts were TCR beta CDR3 regions. HTBI primers drove first-round RT-PCR of the TCR CDR3. MiXCR, run by TCRdb on the multiplex PCR reads, gives a single entry per CDR3 protein. This sample has roughly 520,000 distinct CDR3 sequences, with around a quarter found just once. The source material was blood. The receptors here all came from a woman aged 30 to 39 with Graves' ophthalmopathy.

This clonotype came up many times. The genes are TRBV6-5 and TRBJ1-5; D gene ambiguous. The CDR3 is 13 amino acids. The germline gives CDR1 MNHEY, CDR2 SVGAGI. V lost 8 bases and J lost 0, with 8 bases in between. CDR3 loop: CASEVHSNQPQHF. The DNA of the CDR3 is TGTGCCAGCGAGGTTCATAGCAATCAGCCCCAGCATTTT.

This clonotype has only a few counts. The chain joins TRBV19 to TRBJ2-2; D gene unclear. The CDR3 loop spans 14 amino acids. Germline CDR1 and CDR2: LNHDA and SQIVND (reference sequence). V was clipped by 6 bases and J by 7 bases, with 15 bases between them. The CDR3 nucleotides read TGTGCCAGTAGCTCAGAAGGGATGGACGGGGAGCTGTTTTTT. It codes for CASSSEGMDGELFF. Using reference TRBV19 and TRBJ2-2 for the parts outside the CDR3, the full variable domain is DGGITQSPKYLFRKEGQNVTLSCEQNLNHDAMYWYRQDPGQGLRLIYYSQIVNDFQKGDIAEGYSVSREKKESFPLTVTSAQKNPTAFYLCASSSEGMDGELFFGEGSRLTVL.

With regard to this clonotype: It may be a read error: a sequence one base away is much more abundant. V usage is TRBV20-1 and J usage is TRBJ2-5; D may match TRBD1 or TRBD2 (5 bases each). This CDR3 has 13 amino acids. The V gene's germline CDR1 is DFQATT and CDR2 SNEGSKA (reference sequence). CDR3 amino acids: CSAPGTAEESQYF. DNA of the CDR3: TGCAGTGCTCCAGGGACGGCGGAAGAGAGCCAGTACTTC.

This clonotype was seen a few times. CDR3 in DNA: TGTGCCATCAGTGGGACAGGGGGCCCGCAAGAGACCCAGTACTTC. Translated, it gives CAISGTGGPQETQYF. V and J are TRBV10-3 and TRBJ2-5, with TRBD1 identical over 11 bases. The germline V gene has CDR1 ENHRY and CDR2 SYGVKD. The V and J ends lost 4 bases and 2 bases, in that order; junction bases with no gene match: 3. The CDR3 is 15 residues long.

The table lists this clonotype with many counts. V gene TRBV20-1 combines with J gene TRBJ2-3, with 9 bases that match TRBD2. The CDR3 consists of 15 residues. V was clipped by 1 base and J by 2 bases; unmatched bases: 4. The germline V gene encodes CDR1 DFQATT and CDR2 SNEGSKA (reference sequence). The CDR3 spells CSARVAGEITDTQYF. The DNA of the CDR3 is TGCAGTGCTAGAGTAGCGGGGGAGATCACAGATACGCAGTATTTT.

In this sample, this clonotype turned up many times. This chain uses TRBV2 with TRBJ2-2; D is uncertain. This CDR3 has 12 amino acids. Germline assignment: CDR1 SNHLY and CDR2 FYNNEI. Trimming removed 6 bases at V and 7 bases at J, with 9 bases between. The CDR3 loop is CASSADVGELFF. The CDR3 nucleotides are TGTGCCAGCAGCGCGGACGTCGGGGAGCTGTTTTTT.

A note on this clonotype: A much larger clone lies a single base off, so this may be a read error. J is TRBJ2-7 and V is TRBV6-2 or TRBV6-3, with D possibly matching TRBD1 (5 bases). The CDR3 has 13 amino acids. V dropped 3 bases and J dropped 2 bases, with 8 bases sitting between them. Germline V gives CDR1 MNHEY, CDR2 SVGEGT. Written as DNA, the CDR3 is TGTGCCAGCAGTTATGGGGCGACCTACGAGCAGTACTTC. Translated: CASSYGATYEQYF.

A note on this clonotype: Lacking the conserved final phenylalanine or tryptophan, this CDR3 likely reflects a read error. This chain joins TRBV6-5 and TRBJ1-3; no clear D gene. Germline V gene sequence: CDR1 MNHEY, CDR2 SVGAGI. CDR3 length: 16 residues. Trimming removed 0 bases from V and 0 bases from J, with 9 bases in between. CDR3 region: CASSYSRVFSGNTIYL. The CDR3 nucleotides read TGTGCCAGCAGTTACTCGAGGGTGTTCTCTGGAAACACCATATATTTG.

This clonotype appeared many times. J is TRBJ2-5 and V is TRBV7-6; D possibly corresponds to TRBD2 (5 bases). With 4 bases removed from V and 5 bases from J, the gap between germline ends came to 8 bases. This CDR3 spans 12 amino acids. Germline-derived CDR1 and CDR2 are SGHVS and FNYEAQ. The chain's CDR3 is CASSSRRETQYF. CDR3 in DNA: TGTGCCAGCAGCTCCAGGAGGGAGACCCAGTACTTC.

The table lists this clonotype with many counts. This chain uses TRBV27 with TRBJ1-5; perhaps TRBD1 as D (5 bases). V was pared by 1 base and J by 2 bases, with 9 bases between. The germline CDR1 and CDR2 sequences are MNHEY and SMNVEV (reference sequence). The CDR3 sequence is 15 residues long. The CDR3 protein is CASSLWGYGNQPQHF. As DNA, the CDR3 is TGTGCCAGCAGTTTATGGGGGTATGGCAATCAGCCCCAGCATTTT.

The V and J genes are TRBV3-1 and TRBJ2-5; the D is unclear. The CDR3 totals 15 residues. Trimming removed 1 base at V and 5 bases at J, with 14 bases between. Germline-derived CDR1 and CDR2 are LGHDT and YNNKEL (reference sequence). In DNA, the CDR3 is TGTGCCAGCAGCCAAGCCCGGGTGATACGGGAGACCCAGTACTTC. Residues: CASSQARVIRETQYF.

This clonotype has a count of ten or more. The chain has TRBV19 and TRBJ1-1; possible D gene TRBD1, 6 bases. Trimming removed 3 bases at V and 4 bases at J, with 18 bases between. The CDR3 runs to 16 residues. Germline V CDR1 and CDR2: LNHDA, SQIVND (reference sequence). Here the CDR3 reads CASSIPPRGGSTEAFF. CDR3 DNA: TGTGCCAGTAGTATCCCCCCCAGGGGAGGATCCACTGAAGCTTTCTTT.

V and J are TRBV29-1 and TRBJ2-2; D perhaps matches TRBD2 (5 bases). Per germline, CDR1 SQVTM and CDR2 ANQGSEA. The CDR3 length is 11 residues. V lost 6 bases, J lost 6 bases, and 8 bases lay in between. The CDR3: CSVWRAGELFF. As DNA, the CDR3 is TGCAGCGTGTGGCGGGCCGGGGAGCTGTTTTTT.

This clonotype showed up just a few times. This chain links TRBV6-2 or TRBV6-3 with TRBJ2-7; 8 bases are a match to TRBD1. After removal of 6 bases from V and 2 bases from J, the junction contained 6 bases not matched to a gene. The CDR3 runs 14 residues. Germline-derived CDR1 and CDR2 are MNHEY and SVGEGT. In DNA, the CDR3 is TGTGCCAGCAGGGATGACAGGGGCGCCTACGAGCAGTACTTC. Its protein product is CASRDDRGAYEQYF.

This clonotype has a handful of counts. V usage is TRBV12-3 or TRBV12-4 and J usage is TRBJ2-3; D unresolved. The CDR3 is made up of 13 amino acids. V shed 4 bases and J shed 1 base, with 6 bases lying between them. The CDR3 sequence is CASSSIRTDTQYF. The CDR3, as DNA: TGTGCCAGCAGTTCGATCCGCACAGATACGCAGTATTTT.

Many counts were recorded for this clonotype. The genes are TRBV27 and TRBJ2-5, with 7 bases aligning to TRBD2. The V and J ends lost 4 bases and 4 bases, in that order; junction bases with no gene match: 9. The CDR3 is 15 amino acids. Germline assignment: CDR1 MNHEY and CDR2 SMNVEV (reference sequence). CDR3 DNA sequence: TGTGCCAGCAGTTCCCCACGAGCGGGGTTAGAGACCCAGTACTTC. It codes for CASSSPRAGLETQYF.

This clonotype appeared many times. This chain uses TRBV28 with TRBJ1-1; D not resolved. CDR1 is MDHEN, CDR2 SYDVKM, per germline. The germline V and J ends were trimmed by 4 bases and 0 bases, with 6 bases remaining between them. The CDR3 spans 13 residues. CDR3 nucleotides: TGTGCCAGCAGTTCAGAATTGAACACTGAAGCTTTCTTT. Amino acids: CASSSELNTEAFF.

This clonotype was recorded a few times. The gene calls are TRBV6-1 and TRBJ1-1, with 7 bases lining up with TRBD1. In germline, CDR1 is MNHNS, CDR2 SASEGT. The CDR3 spans 15 residues. The V segment lost 7 bases and the J segment 0 bases; nucleotides outside the gene matches: 8. DNA for the CDR3: TGTGCCAGCAACCCGGGACAGACAATGAACACTGAAGCTTTCTTT. Translation: CASNPGQTMNTEAFF.

This clonotype was counted only a few times. The chain combines TRBV29-1 with TRBJ2-2, with 11 bases fitting TRBD2. V lost 8 bases and J lost 3; bases outside the gene matches: 14. Germline V CDR1 and CDR2: SQVTM, ANQGSEA. This CDR3 is built from 17 residues. The CDR3 here is CSPREGLAVLYTGELFF. CDR3 in DNA: TGCAGCCCACGGGAGGGACTAGCGGTTCTTTACACCGGGGAGCTGTTTTTT.

This clonotype occurred a few times. The chain employs TRBV20-1 and TRBJ2-2; the D gene is possibly TRBD1 (5 bases). The CDR3 runs 13 residues. The ends were cut back, 1 base at V and 7 bases at J, with 10 bases in the middle. Germline values: CDR1 DFQATT, CDR2 SNEGSKA (reference sequence). This CDR3 is CSARAARVGELFF. In DNA, the CDR3 is TGCAGTGCTAGAGCGGCCAGGGTCGGGGAGCTGTTTTTT.

A note on this clonotype: A much larger clone differs from this one at a single base, so this may be a read error. Given the absence of the conserved phenylalanine or tryptophan at the CDR3 end, a read error is likely. The chain has TRBV3-1 and TRBJ1-2; D gene ambiguous. The CDR3 spans 11 residues. Germline V lookup: CDR1 LGHDT, CDR2 YNNKEL (reference sequence). The ends were cut back, 1 base at V and 6 bases at J, with 3 bases in the middle. CDR3 in amino acids: CASSQAHGYTL. The DNA for the CDR3 is TGTGCCAGCAGCCAAGCTCATGGCTACACCCTC.

The chain is built from TRBV29-1 and TRBJ1-1, with D unresolved. V was trimmed by 7 bases and J by 1 base, leaving 7 bases between them. This CDR3 is 11 amino acids long. From germline, CDR1 is SQVTM and CDR2 ANQGSEA. This CDR3 is CSDAGNTEAFF. CDR3 nucleotides: TGCAGCGACGCAGGGAACACTGAAGCTTTCTTT.

This chain links TRBV6-5 with TRBJ1-6, with unresolved D. The germline V gene has CDR1 MNHEY and CDR2 SVGAGI. Between the trimmed V and J ends, which lost 0 bases and 7 bases, there was a span of 13 bases. This CDR3 has 16 amino acids. CDR3 sequence reads: CASSYSRQRSNSPLHF. Here the CDR3 DNA reads TGTGCCAGCAGTTACTCGAGGCAGAGGTCCAATTCACCCCTCCACTTT.